These 25 T cell receptor beta chains came from one sample sequenced in a study of CD8+CD57+ T cells in acquired aplastic anemia. TCR beta VDJ and CDR3 profiles were obtained from a genomic DNA template. TCRdb re-called the reads through MiXCR, storing one row per CDR3 protein. Found here are 200,000 to 250,000 distinct CDR3 sequences, about a third of them singletons; the top ten hold about 1.1%. Specimen: sorted CD4+, CD8+, or CD8+CD57+ T cells (not recorded which) from PBMCs. These receptors came from a human donor in good health, serving as a control.

The chain recombines TRBV24-1 with TRBJ2-5; TRBD1 matches at 7 bases. The CDR3 has 16 amino acids. Per germline, CDR1 KGHDR and CDR2 SFDVKD. With 5 bases clipped from V and 0 bases from J, the junction kept 8 bases outside the gene matches. The CDR3 DNA reads as TGTGCCACCAGTGGGAGACAGGGCAATTACCAAGAGACCCAGTACTTC. The encoded protein is CATSGRQGNYQETQYF.

V gene TRBV6-5 combines with J gene TRBJ1-5, with TRBD1 matching 7 bases. Germline CDR1 reads MNHEY; CDR2 reads SVGAGI. The CDR3 runs to 15 residues. V shed 2 bases and J 3 bases; nucleotides not matched to a gene: 4. CDR3 region: CASSYDGTDNQPQHF. CDR3 DNA sequence: TGTGCCAGCAGTTACGACGGGACAGACAATCAGCCCCAGCATTTT.

This clonotype was counted many times. V is TRBV11-2 and J is TRBJ1-2; tentative D call: TRBD1 (5 bases). The V gene lost 5 bases and the J gene lost 7 bases, with 14 bases spanning the gap. From germline, CDR1 is SGHAT and CDR2 FQNNGV. This CDR3 comprises 13 residues. The CDR3 sequence: CASSPEGRGGYTF. CDR3 DNA: TGTGCCAGCAGCCCTGAGGGGCGGGGTGGCTACACCTTC.

This clonotype was picked up many times. This chain joins TRBV9 and TRBJ2-1; D remains ambiguous. The V end lost 4 bases, the J end lost 3 bases, and 20 bases lay between the germline ends. The CDR3 is made up of 17 amino acids. In germline, CDR1 is SGDLS, CDR2 YYNGEE. Here the CDR3 reads CASSSHTRPDFYNEQFF. CDR3 DNA: TGTGCCAGCAGCTCCCACACTCGCCCCGACTTCTACAATGAGCAGTTCTTC.

Concerning this clonotype itself: Since a much larger clone is just one base distant, this may be a read error. This CDR3 reads CASGQGRSPLHF. CDR3 coding DNA: TGTGCCAGCGGCCAGGGTAGGTCACCCCTCCACTTT. This chain connects TRBV3-1 to TRBJ1-6; a weak D match, TRBD1 (5 bases). The germline CDR1 and CDR2 sequences are LGHDT and YNNKEL (reference sequence). The CDR3 is 12 amino acids.

The table lists this clonotype with many counts. CDR3 DNA sequence: TGCAGCGTTGCGGACACCGGGGGGGGAGGGGATGAGCAGTTCTTC. Translation gives CSVADTGGGGDEQFF. The rearrangement links TRBV29-1 to TRBJ2-1, with 8 bases matching TRBD2. CDR1 is SQVTM and CDR2 is ANQGSEA in the germline V gene. V lost 4 bases to trimming and J lost 8 bases; unmatched junction nucleotides: 13. The CDR3 consists of 15 residues.

J is TRBJ2-2 and V is TRBV5-5; D not certain. Looked up from germline, CDR1 is SGHKS and CDR2 is YYEKEE (reference sequence). The V gene lost 4 bases and the J gene lost 3 bases, with 10 bases spanning the gap. This CDR3 is 14 amino acids long. The CDR3 coding sequence is TGTGCCAGCAGCCCGAGCCGGGACACCGGGGAGCTGTTTTTT. Encoded protein: CASSPSRDTGELFF.

The CDR3 DNA reads TGTGCCAGCAGCGACCCCCTTGAGGGGGAGGCCTATGGCTACACCTTC. The encoded protein is CASSDPLEGEAYGYTF. The chain recombines TRBV6-1 with TRBJ1-2; maybe TRBD1 (6 bases). Trimming stripped 6 bases from V and 4 bases from J, with 21 bases between. Germline-derived CDR1 and CDR2 are MNHNS and SASEGT. The CDR3 extends over 16 amino acids.

This clonotype has ten or more counts. V is TRBV20-1 and J is TRBJ2-5; tentative D call: TRBD1 (5 bases). This CDR3 has 13 residues. V was clipped by 5 bases and J by 1 base, with 11 bases between them. Looked up from germline, CDR1 is DFQATT and CDR2 is SNEGSKA (reference sequence). The CDR3: CSAAMGPQETQYF. DNA for the CDR3: TGCAGTGCTGCGATGGGGCCCCAAGAGACCCAGTACTTC.

V and J are TRBV3-1 and TRBJ2-5; TRBD2 matches 9 bases. CDR3 length: 15 residues. The trim removed 1 base at V and 0 bases at J, leaving 0 bases unmatched. CDR1 is LGHDT and CDR2 is YNNKEL in the germline V gene (reference sequence). This chain's CDR3 is CASSQGLADQETQYF. CDR3 DNA sequence: TGTGCCAGCAGCCAAGGACTAGCGGACCAAGAGACCCAGTACTTC.

The chain has TRBV2 and TRBJ1-1, with TRBD1 identical over 10 bases. V trimming: 4 bases; J trimming: 0 bases; junction bases outside the gene matches: 8. The CDR3 has 17 residues. The V gene's germline CDR1 is SNHLY and CDR2 FYNNEI. CDR3 in DNA: TGTGCCAGCAGTGCCCAAGGGACAGGGGTAATGAACACTGAAGCTTTCTTT. It translates to CASSAQGTGVMNTEAFF.

V and J are TRBV10-3 and TRBJ1-6; D is unresolved. Per the germline V gene, CDR1 is ENHRY and CDR2 is SYGVKD. This CDR3 contains 15 residues. Trimming left V 2 bases short and J 3 bases short, with 8 bases between. CDR3 coding DNA: TGTGCCATCAGTGAGGCCTGGGACTATAATTCACCCCTCCACTTT. It translates to CAISEAWDYNSPLHF.

The chain is built from TRBV24-1 and TRBJ1-6, with a possible D match to TRBD1 (5 bases). The CDR3 extends over 14 amino acids. Trimming left V 4 bases short and J 6 bases short, with 9 bases between. The germline gives CDR1 KGHDR, CDR2 SFDVKD. The CDR3 here is CATSDAGFNSPLHF. The CDR3, as DNA: TGTGCCACCAGTGACGCAGGGTTTAATTCACCCCTCCACTTT.

As DNA, the CDR3 is TGTGCTAGTGGTTTAATTTTGGGCGGACTTTCCTACGAGCAGTACTTC. It encodes CASGLILGGLSYEQYF. The chain combines TRBV12-5 with TRBJ2-7, with D perhaps matching TRBD2 (5 bases). The germline CDR1 and CDR2 sequences are LGHNT and FRNRAP. Trimming pared 3 bases from V and 1 base from J, leaving 16 bases between. This CDR3 spans 16 amino acids.

This clonotype was picked up many times. The rearrangement joins TRBV7-9 to TRBJ2-3, with D perhaps being TRBD1 or TRBD2 (5 bases each). Germline V gene lookup returns CDR1 SEHNR and CDR2 FQNEAQ (reference sequence). This CDR3 is 14 amino acids long. Trimming removed 4 bases from V and 0 bases from J, with 8 bases in between. CDR3 region: CASSSRDSTDTQYF. CDR3 sequence (DNA): TGTGCCAGCAGCTCTAGGGACAGCACAGATACGCAGTATTTT.

The CDR3 is CAWILVPSNTEAFF. CDR3 DNA: TGTGCCTGGATTTTGGTCCCCTCAAACACTGAAGCTTTCTTT. V and J are TRBV30 and TRBJ1-1; D unresolved. The CDR3 covers 14 residues. Trimming shortened V by 4 bases and J by 2 bases, and 14 bases separated the two germline ends. Germline CDR1 is GTSNPN and CDR2 is SVGIG (reference sequence).

About this clonotype itself: At one end, the junction sequence differs from germline, possibly due to a read error. The V call is TRBV24-1, the J call TRBJ2-2; 8 bases agree with TRBD2. Germline loops: CDR1 KGHDR, CDR2 SFDVKD. This CDR3 comprises 17 residues. CDR3 residues: CAISETSGGPRTGELFF. CDR3 nucleotide sequence: TGTGCCATCAGTGAAACTAGCGGAGGTCCTAGGACCGGGGAGCTGTTTTTT.

V and J are TRBV2 and TRBJ1-4; no reliable D call. V was trimmed by 4 bases and J by 0 bases, leaving 3 bases between them. This CDR3 comprises 13 residues. Germline V gene lookup returns CDR1 SNHLY and CDR2 FYNNEI. CDR3 bases: TGTGCCAGCAGTGTTACAACTAATGAAAAACTGTTTTTT. Translating gives CASSVTTNEKLFF. Using reference TRBV2 and TRBJ1-4 for the parts outside the CDR3, the full variable domain is EPEVTQTPSHQVTQMGQEVILRCVPISNHLYFYWYRQILGQKVEFLVSFYNNEISEKSEIFDDQFSVERPDGSNFTLKIRSTKLEDSAMYFCASSVTTNEKLFFGSGTQLSVL.

This clonotype has just a few counts. The rearrangement joins TRBV24-1 to TRBJ1-2; D not certain. V lost 2 bases and J lost 4, with 4 bases in between. Germline CDR1 reads KGHDR; CDR2 reads SFDVKD. There are 12 residues in the CDR3. The CDR3 DNA is TGTGCCACCAGTGATTCGGCCTATGGCTACACCTTC. Translation gives CATSDSAYGYTF.

This clonotype was counted at least ten times. The rearrangement joins TRBV7-8 to TRBJ2-2, with D hard to call. Germline CDR1 and CDR2: SGHVS and FQNEAQ. V was shortened by 6 bases and J by 6 bases, with 8 bases between the two germline ends. This CDR3 is 12 amino acids long. For the CDR3, the DNA is TGTGCCAGCAGACCGGGTTCCGGGGAGCTGTTTTTT. Residues: CASRPGSGELFF.

This clonotype appeared many times. The chain combines TRBV20-1 with TRBJ1-1; a possible D gene is TRBD1 (6 bases). This CDR3 has 12 residues. With 6 bases removed from V and 3 bases from J, the gap between germline ends came to 11 bases. Germline CDR1 DFQATT, CDR2 SNEGSKA (reference sequence). Here the CDR3 reads CSALPGDTEAFF. CDR3 DNA: TGCAGTGCCCTACCAGGGGACACTGAAGCTTTCTTT.

This clonotype was seen once. The CDR3 coding sequence is TGTGCCAGCAGTGTGCCCGCGGGGGGGCCCGAGCAGTACTTC. This translates into CASSVPAGGPEQYF. The chain recombines TRBV2 with TRBJ2-7, with 9 bases fitting TRBD2. The CDR3 is made up of 14 amino acids. Germline V CDR1 and CDR2: SNHLY, FYNNEI. Losses at the gene ends were 4 bases for V and 6 bases for J; bases not matched to a gene: 7.

The table lists this clonotype with many counts. The chain links TRBV19 to TRBJ2-1, with 7 bases fitting TRBD2. The CDR3 loop spans 18 amino acids. The V gene end was trimmed by 1 base and the J gene end by 2 bases; junction bases not matched to a gene: 11. Looked up from germline, CDR1 is LNHDA and CDR2 is SQIVND (reference sequence). Here the CDR3 reads CASSIAAGAGRTYNEQFF. The CDR3 coding sequence is TGTGCCAGTAGTATAGCGGCTGGAGCGGGGAGAACCTACAATGAGCAGTTCTTC.

This clonotype occurred a few times. The chain recombines TRBV6-1 with TRBJ2-2; D possibly uses TRBD1 or TRBD2 (6 bases each). V dropped 5 bases and J dropped 0 bases, with 16 bases sitting between them. CDR1 MNHNS and CDR2 SASEGT come from the germline V gene. The CDR3 has 17 amino acids. CDR3 sequence (DNA): TGTGCCAGCAGTCCGGGGGTCAGGGGAGCGAACACCGGGGAGCTGTTTTTT. Translated: CASSPGVRGANTGELFF.

The V gene is TRBV10-1, the J gene TRBJ2-7; D is unresolved. This CDR3 region has 13 residues. The V end lost 6 bases, the J end lost 5 bases, and 14 bases lay between the germline ends. Per the germline V gene, CDR1 is WNHNN and CDR2 is SYGVQD (reference sequence). The CDR3 loop is CASRDGAQDEQYF. In DNA, the CDR3 is TGCGCCAGCAGGGATGGAGCCCAGGACGAGCAGTACTTC.